Detailed here is one T cell receptor beta chain. Among the approximately 110 subjects of the validation cohort, separate from the approximately 700-subject first cohort, were the donors. Assay: immunoSEQ multiplex PCR; the TCRdb copy retains only in-frame clones and omits some. The table records some 100,000 clones, 88% of them present only once. The CDR3 runs to 16 residues. Germline V gene lookup returns CDR1 MDHEN and CDR2 SYDVKM. V was cut by 6 bases and J by 4 bases, with 21 bases left in between. These data are taken from a study of cytomegalovirus exposure and HLA in healthy donors. The sequence was obtained from a man in his late teens or twenties in good health and CMV-seronegative. The V call is TRBV28, the J call TRBJ1-2, with D possibly matching TRBD1 (5 bases). What was sequenced was PBMCs. DNA of the CDR3: TGTGCCAGCAGCGGAAGGGGCACCCGCTCTCCCTATGGCTACACCTTC. It codes for CASSGRGTRSPYGYTF.